Listed below are T cell receptor beta chains from one sample, sequenced in a study of blood T cell repertoires in COVID-19. Profiled with immunoSEQ multiplex PCR; TCRdb holds only in-frame clones, not every one. The sample includes 40,000 to 65,000 clones, roughly 79% seen only once; the top ten take approximately 15%. The sequencing sample was made of peripheral blood. The receptors here all came from a human donor with active or convalescent COVID-19. The donor label of this sample is uncertain. CDR3s include the opening cysteine and the closing phenylalanine or tryptophan. Fields, in order: J gene, V gene, CDR3 protein.

TRBJ2-1,TRBV9,CASSVALFGRGNEQFF
TRBJ2-2,TRBV5-1,CASSGKGLGLRDGTGELFF
TRBJ2-7,TRBV5-1,CASSSESTYEQYF
TRBJ2-1,TRBV3-1/TRBV3-2,CASSQAVLAETLYSYNEQFF
TRBJ2-7,TRBV6-6,CASSSMDKYEQYF
TRBJ1-2,TRBV4-3,CASSQTGSLGAYGYTF
TRBJ2-7,TRBV30,CAWTSGTTSHEQYF
TRBJ1-2,TRBV5-1,CASSLTPGTSYGYTF
TRBJ2-7,TRBV28,CASSSPTRQGGEQYF
TRBJ1-4,TRBV3-1/TRBV3-2,CASSRNPGQGVGTNEKLFF
TRBJ1-5,TRBV9,CASSVAGDSNQPQHF
TRBJ2-1,TRBV20-1,CSARLVNEQFF
TRBJ1-6,TRBV5-1,CASSLDGGGFSPLHF
TRBJ2-1,TRBV19,CASRRQGPLGGEQFF
TRBJ2-5,TRBV2,CASSEQGLAGSIETQYF
TRBJ2-3,TRBV2,CASSQGADTQYF
TRBJ1-5,TRBV21-1,CASSKVVEGPNQPQHF